Listed below are T cell receptor beta chains from one sample, sequenced in a study of human T cells and chemical hapten exposure. TCRdb ran MiXCR on the RACE reads and lists one entry per CDR3 protein. The sample holds 180,000 or so distinct CDR3 sequences, 25% to 30% seen once. Sequences were derived from whole blood, sampled in connection with sensitization to the hapten diphenylcyclopropenone (DPC). The receptors originated from a young woman with alopecia areata. Some clones in this sample may be carry-over from other donors' samples. CDR3s include the opening cysteine and the closing phenylalanine or tryptophan. D genes are given only for firm matches. Clone size appears in some rows only: once, few, many, or a class for an expanded clone.

d_gene: .
j_gene: TRBJ1-3
abundance: few
v_gene: TRBV4-3
len: 13
CDR3aa: CASSQEIGNTIYF
CDR3nt: TGCGCCAGCAGCCAAGAGATTGGAAACACCATATATTTT

d_gene: .
j_gene: TRBJ2-7
abundance: .
v_gene: TRBV6-6
len: 14
CDR3aa: CASSQRLQGYEQYF
CDR3nt: TGTGCCAGCAGCCAGCGACTACAGGGCTACGAGCAGTACTTC

d_gene: TRBD1
j_gene: TRBJ1-2
abundance: few
v_gene: TRBV5-4
len: 17
CDR3aa: CASSLGSWDSPPYGYTF
CDR3nt: TGTGCCAGCAGCTTGGGATCTTGGGACAGCCCCCCCTATGGCTACACCTTC

d_gene: .
j_gene: TRBJ2-1
abundance: .
v_gene: TRBV7-2
len: 15
CDR3aa: CASRLGRNSYNEQFF
CDR3nt: TGTGCCAGCAGACTGGGGCGTAACTCCTACAATGAGCAGTTCTTC

d_gene: .
j_gene: TRBJ1-2
abundance: .
v_gene: TRBV28
len: 15
CDR3aa: CASSLPGTAADGYTF
CDR3nt: TGTGCCAGCAGTTTACCCGGGACGGCCGCGGATGGCTACACCTTC

d_gene: TRBD2
j_gene: TRBJ2-1
abundance: .
v_gene: TRBV20-1
len: 15
CDR3aa: CSARDGTSGKNEQFF
CDR3nt: TGCAGTGCTAGGGACGGAACTAGCGGGAAGAATGAGCAGTTCTTC

d_gene: .
j_gene: TRBJ2-7
abundance: few
v_gene: TRBV21-1
len: 15
CDR3aa: CASRALAGGPNEQYF
CDR3nt: TGTGCCAGCAGAGCCTTGGCGGGAGGGCCAAACGAGCAGTACTTC

d_gene: .
j_gene: TRBJ1-2
abundance: many
v_gene: TRBV2
len: 13
CDR3aa: CASSEEGLSGYTF
CDR3nt: TGTGCCAGCAGTGAGGAGGGTCTGAGTGGCTACACCTTC

d_gene: .
j_gene: TRBJ1-5
abundance: .
v_gene: TRBV20-1
len: 14
CDR3aa: CSARTDRPNQPQHF
CDR3nt: TGCAGTGCGCGAACTGACCGACCTAATCAGCCCCAGCATTTT

d_gene: .
j_gene: TRBJ1-1
abundance: few
v_gene: TRBV11-2
len: 17
CDR3aa: CASSLRSGTVMNTEAFF
CDR3nt: TGTGCCAGCAGCCTACGATCCGGGACGGTTATGAACACTGAAGCTTTCTTT

d_gene: TRBD1
j_gene: TRBJ1-6
abundance: .
v_gene: TRBV5-1
len: 14
CDR3aa: CASSPGTENSPLHF
CDR3nt: TGCGCCAGCAGCCCAGGGACAGAAAATTCACCCCTCCACTTT